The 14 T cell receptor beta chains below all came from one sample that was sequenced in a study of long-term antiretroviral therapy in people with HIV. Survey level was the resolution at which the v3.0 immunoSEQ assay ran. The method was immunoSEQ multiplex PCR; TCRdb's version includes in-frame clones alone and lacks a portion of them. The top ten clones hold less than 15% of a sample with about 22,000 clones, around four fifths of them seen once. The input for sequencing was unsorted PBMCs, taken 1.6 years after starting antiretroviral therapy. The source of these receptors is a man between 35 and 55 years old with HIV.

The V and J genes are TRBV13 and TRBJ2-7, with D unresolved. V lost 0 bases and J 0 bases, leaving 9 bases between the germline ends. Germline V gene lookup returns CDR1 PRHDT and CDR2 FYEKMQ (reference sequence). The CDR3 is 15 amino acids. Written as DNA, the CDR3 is TGTGCCAGCAGCTTAGGACAGATTAGCTCCTACGAGCAGTACTTC. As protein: CASSLGQISSYEQYF.

In DNA, the CDR3 is TGTGCCAGCAGTTTATCCGGACACTATGAGCAGTTCTTC. Translation: CASSLSGHYEQFF. This chain joins TRBV27 and TRBJ2-1; D is possibly TRBD1 (5 bases). Germline V gives CDR1 MNHEY, CDR2 SMNVEV (reference sequence). V dropped 0 bases and J dropped 8 bases, with 8 bases sitting between them. This CDR3 spans 13 amino acids.

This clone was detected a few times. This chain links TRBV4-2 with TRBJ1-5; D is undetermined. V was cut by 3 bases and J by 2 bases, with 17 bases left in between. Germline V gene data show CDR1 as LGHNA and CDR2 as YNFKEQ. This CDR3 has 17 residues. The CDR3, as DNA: TGTGCCAGCAGCCATCGGTCGGCGCCGGCGGGCAATCAGCCCCAGCATTTT. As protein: CASSHRSAPAGNQPQHF.

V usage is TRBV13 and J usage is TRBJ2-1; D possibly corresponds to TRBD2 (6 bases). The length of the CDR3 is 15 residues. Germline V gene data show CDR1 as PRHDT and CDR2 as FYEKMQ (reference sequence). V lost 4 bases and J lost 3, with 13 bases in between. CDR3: CASSSTRKGYNEQFF. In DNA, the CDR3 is TGTGCCAGCAGCTCGACTAGAAAGGGCTACAATGAGCAGTTCTTC.

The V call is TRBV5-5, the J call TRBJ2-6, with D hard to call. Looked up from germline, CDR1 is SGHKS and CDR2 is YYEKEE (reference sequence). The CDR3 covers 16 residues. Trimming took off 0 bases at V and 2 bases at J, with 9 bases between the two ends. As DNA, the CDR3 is TGTGCCAGCAGCTTGGCTGCCCAGACTGGGGCCAACGTCCTGACTTTC. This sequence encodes CASSLAAQTGANVLTF.

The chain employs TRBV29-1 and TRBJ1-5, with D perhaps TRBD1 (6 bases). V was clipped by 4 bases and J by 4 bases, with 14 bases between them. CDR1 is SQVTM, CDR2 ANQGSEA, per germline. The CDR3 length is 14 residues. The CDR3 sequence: CSVAEGGGNQPQHF. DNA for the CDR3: TGCAGCGTTGCGGAGGGGGGCGGGAATCAGCCCCAGCATTTT.

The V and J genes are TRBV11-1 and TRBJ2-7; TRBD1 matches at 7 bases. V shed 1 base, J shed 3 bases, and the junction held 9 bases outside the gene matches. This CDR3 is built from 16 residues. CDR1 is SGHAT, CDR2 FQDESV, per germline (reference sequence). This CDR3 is CASSLDDREEGYEQYF. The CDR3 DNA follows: TGTGCCAGCAGCTTAGATGACAGGGAAGAAGGCTACGAGCAGTACTTC.

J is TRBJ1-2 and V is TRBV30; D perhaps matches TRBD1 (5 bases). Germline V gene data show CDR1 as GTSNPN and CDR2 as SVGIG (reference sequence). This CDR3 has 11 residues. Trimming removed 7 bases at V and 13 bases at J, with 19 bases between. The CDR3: CALMVGPSGTF. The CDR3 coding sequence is TGTGCCTTAATGGTGGGACCCTCTGGCACCTTC. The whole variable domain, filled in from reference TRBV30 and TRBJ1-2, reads SQTIHQWPATLVQPVGSPLSLECTVEGTSNPNLYWYRQAAGRGLQLLFYSVGIGQISSEVPQNLSASRPQDRQFILSSKKLLLSDSGFYLCALMVGPSGTFGSGTRLTVV.

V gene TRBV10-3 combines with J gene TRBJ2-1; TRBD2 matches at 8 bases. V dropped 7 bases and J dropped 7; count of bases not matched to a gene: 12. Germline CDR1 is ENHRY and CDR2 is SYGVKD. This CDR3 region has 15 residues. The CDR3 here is CAITTGTGGKNEQFF. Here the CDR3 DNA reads TGTGCCATCACTACCGGGACGGGGGGGAAAAATGAGCAGTTCTTC.

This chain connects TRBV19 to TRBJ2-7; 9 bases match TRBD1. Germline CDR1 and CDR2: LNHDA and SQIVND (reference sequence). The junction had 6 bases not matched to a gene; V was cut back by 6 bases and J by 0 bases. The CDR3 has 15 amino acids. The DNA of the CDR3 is TGTGCCAGTAGCCGGGACAGGGTATCCTCCTACGAGCAGTACTTC. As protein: CASSRDRVSSYEQYF.

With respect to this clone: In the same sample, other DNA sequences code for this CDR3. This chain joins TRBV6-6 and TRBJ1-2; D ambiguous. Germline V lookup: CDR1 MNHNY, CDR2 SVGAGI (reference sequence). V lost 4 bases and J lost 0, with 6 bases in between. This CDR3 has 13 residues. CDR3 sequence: CASSLDPNYGYTF. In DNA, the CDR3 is TGTGCCAGCAGTTTGGACCCTAACTATGGCTACACCTTC.

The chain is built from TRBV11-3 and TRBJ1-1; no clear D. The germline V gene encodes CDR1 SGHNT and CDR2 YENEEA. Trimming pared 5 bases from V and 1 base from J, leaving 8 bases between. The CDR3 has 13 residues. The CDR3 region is CASSNPANTEAFF. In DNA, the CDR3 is TGTGCCAGCAGCAATCCAGCGAACACTGAAGCTTTCTTT.

In DNA form, the CDR3 reads TGTGCCTGGAGTGTACAAGGGGTCGGGGAGACCCAGTACTTC. Protein sequence: CAWSVQGVGETQYF. This chain connects TRBV30 to TRBJ2-5; perhaps TRBD1 as D (5 bases). CDR1 and CDR2 from the germline V gene are GTSNPN and SVGIG (reference sequence). This CDR3 is 14 amino acids long. With 0 bases removed from V and 5 bases from J, the gap between germline ends came to 13 bases. The full variable domain, completed using reference TRBV30 and TRBJ2-5, is SQTIHQWPATLVQPVGSPLSLECTVEGTSNPNLYWYRQAAGRGLQLLFYSVGIGQISSEVPQNLSASRPQDRQFILSSKKLLLSDSGFYLCAWSVQGVGETQYFGPGTRLLVL.

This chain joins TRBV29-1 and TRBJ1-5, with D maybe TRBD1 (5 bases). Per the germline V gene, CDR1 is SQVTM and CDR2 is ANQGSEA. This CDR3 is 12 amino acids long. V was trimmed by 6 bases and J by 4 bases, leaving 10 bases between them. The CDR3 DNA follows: TGCAGCGTGCGACAGCCTAATCAGCCCCAGCATTTT. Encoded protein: CSVRQPNQPQHF. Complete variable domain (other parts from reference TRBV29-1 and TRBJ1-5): SAVISQKPSRDICQRGTSLTIQCQVDSQVTMMFWYRQQPGQSLTLIATANQGSEATYESGFVIDKFPISRPNLTFSTLTVSNMSPEDSSIYLCSVRQPNQPQHFGDGTRLSIL.